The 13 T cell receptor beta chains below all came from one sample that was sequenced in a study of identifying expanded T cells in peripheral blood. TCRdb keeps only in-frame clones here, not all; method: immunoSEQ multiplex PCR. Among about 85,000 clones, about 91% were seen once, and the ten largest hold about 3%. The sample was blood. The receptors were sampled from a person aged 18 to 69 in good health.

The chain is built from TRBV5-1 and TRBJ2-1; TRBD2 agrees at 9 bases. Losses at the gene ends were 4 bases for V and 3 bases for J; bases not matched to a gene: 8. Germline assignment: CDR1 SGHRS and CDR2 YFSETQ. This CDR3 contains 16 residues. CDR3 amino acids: CASSEGWRGGYNEQFF. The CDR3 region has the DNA TGCGCCAGCAGCGAAGGGTGGCGGGGGGGCTACAATGAGCAGTTCTTC.

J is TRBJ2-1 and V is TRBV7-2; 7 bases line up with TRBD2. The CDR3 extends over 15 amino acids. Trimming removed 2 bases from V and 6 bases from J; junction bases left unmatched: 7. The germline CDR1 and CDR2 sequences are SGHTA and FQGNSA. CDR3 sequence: CASSLSSGITNEQFF. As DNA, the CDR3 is TGTGCCAGCAGCTTATCTAGCGGAATAACCAATGAGCAGTTCTTC. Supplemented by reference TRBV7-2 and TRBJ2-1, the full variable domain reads GAGVSQSPSNKVTEKGKDVELRCDPISGHTALYWYRQSLGQGLEFLIYFQGNSAPDKSGLPSDRFSAERTGGSVSTLTIQRTQQEDSAVYLCASSLSSGITNEQFFGPGTRLTVL.

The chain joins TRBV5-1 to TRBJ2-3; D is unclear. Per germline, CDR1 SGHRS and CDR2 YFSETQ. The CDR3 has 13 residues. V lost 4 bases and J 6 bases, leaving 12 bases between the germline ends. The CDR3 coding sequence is TGCGCCAGCAGCCTCGACCTGAGTGATACGCAGTATTTT. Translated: CASSLDLSDTQYF.

In DNA, the CDR3 is TGCGCCAGCAGCCGATCTGGGGCAGGGACCTCCTCTGGGGCCAACGTCCTGACTTTC. Protein product: CASSRSGAGTSSGANVLTF. The chain carries TRBV4-1 and TRBJ2-6; D is tentatively TRBD1 or TRBD2 (5 bases each). V lost 4 bases, J lost 0 bases, and 19 bases lay in between. Germline CDR1 is MGHRA and CDR2 is YSYEKL. The CDR3 runs to 19 residues.

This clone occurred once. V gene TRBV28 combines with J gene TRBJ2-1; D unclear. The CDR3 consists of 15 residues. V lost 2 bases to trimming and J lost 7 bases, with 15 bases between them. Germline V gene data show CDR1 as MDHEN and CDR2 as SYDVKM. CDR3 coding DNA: TGTGCCAGCAGTTTAATGTCTATAGGAGTAAATGAGCAGTTCTTC. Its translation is CASSLMSIGVNEQFF.

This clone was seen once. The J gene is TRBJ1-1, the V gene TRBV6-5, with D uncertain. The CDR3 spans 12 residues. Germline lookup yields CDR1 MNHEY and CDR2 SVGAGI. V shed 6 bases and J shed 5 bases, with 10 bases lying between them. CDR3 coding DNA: TGTGCCAGCAGCACCGGGAGGACTGAAGCTTTCTTT. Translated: CASSTGRTEAFF.

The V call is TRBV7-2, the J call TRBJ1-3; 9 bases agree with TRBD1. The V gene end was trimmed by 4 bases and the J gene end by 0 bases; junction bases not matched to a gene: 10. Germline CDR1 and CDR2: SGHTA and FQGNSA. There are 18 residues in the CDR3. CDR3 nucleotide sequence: TGTGCCAGCAGCTCTCCGGGACAGGGATACCTCTCTGGAAACACCATATATTTT. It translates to CASSSPGQGYLSGNTIYF.

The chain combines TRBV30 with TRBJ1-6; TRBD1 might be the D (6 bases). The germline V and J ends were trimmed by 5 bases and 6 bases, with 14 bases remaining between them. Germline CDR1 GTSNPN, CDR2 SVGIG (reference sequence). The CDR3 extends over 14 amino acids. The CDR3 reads CAWLQQGGNSPLHF. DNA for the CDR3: TGTGCCTGGCTCCAACAGGGTGGTAATTCACCCCTCCACTTT.

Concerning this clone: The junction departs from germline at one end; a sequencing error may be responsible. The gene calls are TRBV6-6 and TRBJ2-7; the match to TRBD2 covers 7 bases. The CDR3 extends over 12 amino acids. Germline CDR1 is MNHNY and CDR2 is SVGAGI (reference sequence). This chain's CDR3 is CASSYSYSGREF. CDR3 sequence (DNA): TGTGCCAGCAGTTACTCATACTCAGGGCGGGAGTTC.

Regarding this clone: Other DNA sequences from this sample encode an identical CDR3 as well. The CDR3 nucleotides read TGCAGTGGACGGACAGGGTCTTTTCATGAGCAGTTCTTC. Its translation: CSGRTGSFHEQFF. V is TRBV29-1 and J is TRBJ2-1, with 8 bases matching TRBD1. The CDR3 loop spans 13 amino acids. The V gene's germline CDR1 is SQVTM and CDR2 ANQGSEA.

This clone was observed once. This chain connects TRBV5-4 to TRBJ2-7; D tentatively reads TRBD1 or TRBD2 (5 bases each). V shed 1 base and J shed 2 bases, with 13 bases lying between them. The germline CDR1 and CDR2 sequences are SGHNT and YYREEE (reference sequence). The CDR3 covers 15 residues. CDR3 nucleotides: TGTGCCAGCAGCTTGTTTCCGGGGCCTACCTACGAGCAGTACTTC. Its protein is CASSLFPGPTYEQYF. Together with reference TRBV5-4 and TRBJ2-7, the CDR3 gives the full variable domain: ETGVTQSPTHLIKTRGQQVTLRCSSQSGHNTVSWYQQALGQGPQFIFQYYREEENGRGNFPPRFSGLQFPNYSSELNVNALELDDSALYLCASSLFPGPTYEQYFGPGTRLTVT.

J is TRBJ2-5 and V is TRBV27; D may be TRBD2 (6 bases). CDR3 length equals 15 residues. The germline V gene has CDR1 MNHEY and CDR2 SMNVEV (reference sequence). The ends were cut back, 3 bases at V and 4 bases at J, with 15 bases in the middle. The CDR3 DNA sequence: TGTGCCAGCAGTTTGGGGATGGGACTTGGAGAGACCCAGTACTTC. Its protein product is CASSLGMGLGETQYF.

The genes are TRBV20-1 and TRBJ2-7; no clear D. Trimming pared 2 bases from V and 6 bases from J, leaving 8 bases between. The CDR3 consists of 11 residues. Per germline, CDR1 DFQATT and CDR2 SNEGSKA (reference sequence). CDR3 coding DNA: TGCAGTGCTAGACGCGGTTCCGAGCAGTACTTC. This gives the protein CSARRGSEQYF.